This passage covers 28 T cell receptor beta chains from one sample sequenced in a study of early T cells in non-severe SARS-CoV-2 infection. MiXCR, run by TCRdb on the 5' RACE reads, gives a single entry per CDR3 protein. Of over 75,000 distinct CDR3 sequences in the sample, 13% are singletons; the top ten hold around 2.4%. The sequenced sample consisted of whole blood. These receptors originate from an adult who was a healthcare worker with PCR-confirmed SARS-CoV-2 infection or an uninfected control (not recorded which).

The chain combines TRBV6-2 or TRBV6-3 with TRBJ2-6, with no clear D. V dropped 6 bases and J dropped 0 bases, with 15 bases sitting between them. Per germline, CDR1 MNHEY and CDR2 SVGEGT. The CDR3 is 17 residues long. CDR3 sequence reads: CASRPTDARSGANVLTF. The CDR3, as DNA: TGTGCCAGCAGACCCACCGATGCCCGCTCTGGGGCCAACGTCCTGACTTTC.

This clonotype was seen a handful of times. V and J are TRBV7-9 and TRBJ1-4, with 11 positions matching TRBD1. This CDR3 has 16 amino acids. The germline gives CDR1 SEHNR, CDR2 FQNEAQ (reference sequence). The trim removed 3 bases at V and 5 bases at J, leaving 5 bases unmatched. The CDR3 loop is CASSLGQGVANEKLFF. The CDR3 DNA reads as TGTGCCAGCAGCTTGGGACAGGGGGTCGCAAATGAAAAACTGTTTTTT. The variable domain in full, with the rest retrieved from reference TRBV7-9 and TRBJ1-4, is DTGVSQNPRHKITKRGQNVTFRCDPISEHNRLYWYRQTLGQGPEFLTYFQNEAQLEKSRLLSDRFSAERPKGSFSTLEIQRTEQGDSAMYLCASSLGQGVANEKLFFGSGTQLSVL.

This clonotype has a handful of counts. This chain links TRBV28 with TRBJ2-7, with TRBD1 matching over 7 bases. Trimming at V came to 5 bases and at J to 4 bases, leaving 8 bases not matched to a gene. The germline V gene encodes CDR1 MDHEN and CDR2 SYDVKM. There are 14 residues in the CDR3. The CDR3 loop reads CASSPPGQRYEQYF. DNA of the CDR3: TGTGCCAGCAGTCCTCCGGGACAGAGGTACGAGCAGTACTTC.

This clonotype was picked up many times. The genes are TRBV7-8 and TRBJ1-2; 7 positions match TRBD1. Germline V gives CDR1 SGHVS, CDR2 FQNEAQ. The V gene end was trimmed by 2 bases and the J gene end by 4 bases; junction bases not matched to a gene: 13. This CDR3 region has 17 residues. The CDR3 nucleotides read TGTGCCAGCAGCTTACAAAACAGGGGAGTCGGGGCCTATGGCTACACCTTC. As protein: CASSLQNRGVGAYGYTF.

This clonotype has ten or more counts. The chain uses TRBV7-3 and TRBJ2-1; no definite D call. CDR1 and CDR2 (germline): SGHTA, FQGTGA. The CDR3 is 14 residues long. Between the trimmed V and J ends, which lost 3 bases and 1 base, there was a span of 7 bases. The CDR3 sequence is CASSFYRSYNEQFF. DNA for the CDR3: TGTGCCAGCAGCTTTTACAGATCCTACAATGAGCAGTTCTTC.

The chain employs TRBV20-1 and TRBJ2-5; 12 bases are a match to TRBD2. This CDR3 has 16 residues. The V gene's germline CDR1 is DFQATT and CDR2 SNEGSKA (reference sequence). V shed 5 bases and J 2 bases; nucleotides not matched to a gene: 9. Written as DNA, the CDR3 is TGCAGTGCTCACCTTCCTAGCGGGGGGGGTCAAGAGACCCAGTACTTC. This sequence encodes CSAHLPSGGGQETQYF.

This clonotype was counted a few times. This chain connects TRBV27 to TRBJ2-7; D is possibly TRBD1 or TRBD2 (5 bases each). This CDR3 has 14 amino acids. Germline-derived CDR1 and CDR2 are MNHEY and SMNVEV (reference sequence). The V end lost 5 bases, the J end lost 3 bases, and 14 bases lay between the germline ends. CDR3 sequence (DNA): TGTGCCAGCAGTGATCTAGCTAGGGGCTACGAGCAGTACTTC. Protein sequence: CASSDLARGYEQYF.

In DNA, the CDR3 is TGTGCCAGCAGCTTAGGACGGGTTGCAACTAATGAAAAACTGTTTTTT. Protein: CASSLGRVATNEKLFF. The chain is built from TRBV7-9 and TRBJ1-4; D is undetermined. Trimming left V 1 base short and J 0 bases short, with 9 bases between. Germline CDR1 is SEHNR and CDR2 is FQNEAQ (reference sequence). This CDR3 is 16 amino acids long.

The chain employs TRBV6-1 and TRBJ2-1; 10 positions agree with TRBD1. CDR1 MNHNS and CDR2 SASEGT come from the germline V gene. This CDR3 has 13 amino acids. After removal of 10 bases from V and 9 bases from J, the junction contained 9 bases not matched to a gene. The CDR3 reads CAIGDRGRGEQFF. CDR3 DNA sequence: TGTGCCATAGGGGACAGGGGAAGGGGTGAGCAGTTCTTC.

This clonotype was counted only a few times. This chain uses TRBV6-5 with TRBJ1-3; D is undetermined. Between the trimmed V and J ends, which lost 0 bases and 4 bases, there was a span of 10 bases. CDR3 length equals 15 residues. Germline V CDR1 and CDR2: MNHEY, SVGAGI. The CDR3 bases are TGTGCCAGCAGTTACTCGTTGGCAGCAGGAAACACCATATATTTT. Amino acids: CASSYSLAAGNTIYF.

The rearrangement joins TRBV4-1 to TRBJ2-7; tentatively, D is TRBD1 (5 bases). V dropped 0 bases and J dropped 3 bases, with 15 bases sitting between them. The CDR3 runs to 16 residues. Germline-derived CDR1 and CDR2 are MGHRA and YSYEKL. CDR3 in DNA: TGCGCCAGCAGCCAAGATACAGGCGCCGCGAACTACGAGCAGTACTTC. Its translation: CASSQDTGAANYEQYF.

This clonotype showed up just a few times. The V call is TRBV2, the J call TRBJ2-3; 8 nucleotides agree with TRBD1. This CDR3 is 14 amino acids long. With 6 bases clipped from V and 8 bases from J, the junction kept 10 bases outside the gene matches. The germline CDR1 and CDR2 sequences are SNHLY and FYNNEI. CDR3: CASRDRGPSGTQYF. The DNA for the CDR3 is TGTGCCAGCAGAGACAGGGGCCCGAGCGGTACGCAGTATTTT.

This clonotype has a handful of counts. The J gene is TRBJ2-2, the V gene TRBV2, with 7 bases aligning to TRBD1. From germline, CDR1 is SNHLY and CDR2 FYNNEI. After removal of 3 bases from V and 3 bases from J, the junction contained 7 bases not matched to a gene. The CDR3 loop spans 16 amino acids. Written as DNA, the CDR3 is TGTGCCAGCAGTGATCGGAAGGGGGCATACACCGGGGAGCTGTTTTTT. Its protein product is CASSDRKGAYTGELFF. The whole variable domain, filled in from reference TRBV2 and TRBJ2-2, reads EPEVTQTPSHQVTQMGQEVILRCVPISNHLYFYWYRQILGQKVEFLVSFYNNEISEKSEIFDDQFSVERPDGSNFTLKIRSTKLEDSAMYFCASSDRKGAYTGELFFGEGSRLTVL.

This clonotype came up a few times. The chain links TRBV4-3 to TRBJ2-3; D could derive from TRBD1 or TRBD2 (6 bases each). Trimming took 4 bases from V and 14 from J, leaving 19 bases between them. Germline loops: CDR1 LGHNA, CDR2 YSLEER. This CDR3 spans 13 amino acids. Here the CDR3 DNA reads TGCGCCAGCAGCCCCAATTTAGGGGGGTGGCTGTATTTT. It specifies CASSPNLGGWLYF.

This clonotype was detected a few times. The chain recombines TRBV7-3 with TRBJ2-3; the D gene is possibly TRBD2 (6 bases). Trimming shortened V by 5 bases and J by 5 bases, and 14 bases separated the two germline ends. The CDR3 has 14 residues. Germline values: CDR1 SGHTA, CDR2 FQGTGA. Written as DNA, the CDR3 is TGTGCCAGCAGCACCACTGGGGGGAAAGATACGCAGTATTTT. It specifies CASSTTGGKDTQYF.

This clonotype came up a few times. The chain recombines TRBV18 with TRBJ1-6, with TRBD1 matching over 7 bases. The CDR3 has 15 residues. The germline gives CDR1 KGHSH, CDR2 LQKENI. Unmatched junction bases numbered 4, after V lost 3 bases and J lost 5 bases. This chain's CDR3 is CASSPGTANNSPLHF. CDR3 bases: TGTGCCAGCTCACCCGGGACAGCGAATAATTCACCCCTCCACTTT.

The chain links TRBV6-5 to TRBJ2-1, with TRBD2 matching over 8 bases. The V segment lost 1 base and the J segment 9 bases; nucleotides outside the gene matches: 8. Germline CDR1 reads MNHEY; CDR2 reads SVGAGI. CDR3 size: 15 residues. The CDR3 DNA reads TGTGCCAGCAGTTACTACGGGGGGGCTGGTAGTGAGCAGTTCTTC. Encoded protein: CASSYYGGAGSEQFF.

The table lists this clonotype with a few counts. The CDR3 sequence: CSVGVAGNSPLHF. The DNA for the CDR3 is TGCAGCGTTGGGGTTGCGGGGAATTCACCCCTCCACTTT. This chain links TRBV29-1 with TRBJ1-6, with D uncertain. V lost 4 bases and J lost 7, with 11 bases in between. The CDR3 is 13 residues long. Germline lookup yields CDR1 SQVTM and CDR2 ANQGSEA.

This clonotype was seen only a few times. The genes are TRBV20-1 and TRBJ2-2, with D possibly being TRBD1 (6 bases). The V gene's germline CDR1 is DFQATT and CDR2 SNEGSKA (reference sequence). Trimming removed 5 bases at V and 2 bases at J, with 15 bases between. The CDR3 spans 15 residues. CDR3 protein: CSAGKGGLNTGELFF. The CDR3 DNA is TGCAGTGCTGGGAAAGGGGGATTAAACACCGGGGAGCTGTTTTTT.

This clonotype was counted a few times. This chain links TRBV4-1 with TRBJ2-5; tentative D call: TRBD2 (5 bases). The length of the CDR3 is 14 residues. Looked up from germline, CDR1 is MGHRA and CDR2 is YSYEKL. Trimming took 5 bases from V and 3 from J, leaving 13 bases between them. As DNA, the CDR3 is TGCGCCAGCAGCTCCCCCGGAGGTGAAGAGACCCAGTACTTC. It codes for CASSSPGGEETQYF.

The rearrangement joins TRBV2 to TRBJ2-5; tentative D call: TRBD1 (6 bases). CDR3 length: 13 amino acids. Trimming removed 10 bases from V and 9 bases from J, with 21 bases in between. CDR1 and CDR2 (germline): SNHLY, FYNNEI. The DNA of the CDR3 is TGTGCCACCAGGATGAACAGGGACGAGGCCCAGTACTTC. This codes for CATRMNRDEAQYF.

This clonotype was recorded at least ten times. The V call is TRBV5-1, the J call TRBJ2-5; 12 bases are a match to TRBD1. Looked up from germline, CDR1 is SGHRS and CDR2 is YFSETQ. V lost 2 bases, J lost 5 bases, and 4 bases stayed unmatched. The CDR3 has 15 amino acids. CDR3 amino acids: CASSFGTGGDETQYF. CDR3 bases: TGCGCCAGCAGCTTTGGGACAGGGGGCGATGAGACCCAGTACTTC.

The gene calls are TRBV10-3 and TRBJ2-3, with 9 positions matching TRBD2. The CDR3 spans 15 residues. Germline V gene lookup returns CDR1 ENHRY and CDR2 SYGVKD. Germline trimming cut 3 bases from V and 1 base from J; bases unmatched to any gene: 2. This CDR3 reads CAISDVAGGTDTQYF. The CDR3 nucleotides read TGTGCCATCAGTGACGTAGCGGGGGGCACAGATACGCAGTATTTT.

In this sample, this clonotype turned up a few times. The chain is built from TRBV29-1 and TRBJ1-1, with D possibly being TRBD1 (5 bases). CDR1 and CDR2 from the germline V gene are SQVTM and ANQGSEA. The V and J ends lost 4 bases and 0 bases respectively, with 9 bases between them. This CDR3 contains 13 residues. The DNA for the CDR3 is TGCAGCGTTGCGAAGACAGTGAACACTGAAGCTTTCTTT. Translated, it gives CSVAKTVNTEAFF.

This chain's CDR3 is CASSGGEVDIQYF. The CDR3 DNA reads TGTGCCAGCAGCGGGGGGGAGGTGGACATTCAGTACTTC. The V and J genes are TRBV11-2 and TRBJ2-4, with TRBD2 matching over 7 bases. Germline lookup yields CDR1 SGHAT and CDR2 FQNNGV. The ends lost 5 bases at V and 8 bases at J; junction bases unmatched: 6. CDR3 size: 13 residues.

The CDR3 reads CASSPRGTYQETQYF. The CDR3 coding sequence is TGTGCCAGCTCACCTCGTGGGACGTACCAAGAGACCCAGTACTTC. The rearrangement uses TRBV18 and TRBJ2-5, with D tentatively TRBD1 or TRBD2 (5 bases each). Germline lookup yields CDR1 KGHSH and CDR2 LQKENI. V was shortened by 3 bases and J by 0 bases, with 11 bases between the two germline ends. This CDR3 contains 15 residues.

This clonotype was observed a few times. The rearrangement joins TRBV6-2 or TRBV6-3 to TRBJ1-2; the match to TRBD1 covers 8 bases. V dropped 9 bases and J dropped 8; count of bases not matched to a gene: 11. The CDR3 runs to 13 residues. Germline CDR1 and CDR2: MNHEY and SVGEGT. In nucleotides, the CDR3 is TGTGCCAGTATCCCTTCGACAGGGGTCGGCTACACCTTC. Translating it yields CASIPSTGVGYTF.

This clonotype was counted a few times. The chain's CDR3 is CSVDPRLAGGFDNEQFF. The CDR3 nucleotides read TGCAGCGTTGACCCAAGACTAGCGGGGGGCTTCGACAATGAGCAGTTCTTC. V gene TRBV29-1 combines with J gene TRBJ2-1, with TRBD2 identical over 13 bases. CDR1 and CDR2 (germline): SQVTM, ANQGSEA. The length of the CDR3 is 17 residues. J lost 5 bases, V lost 3 bases, and 10 bases had no gene match.